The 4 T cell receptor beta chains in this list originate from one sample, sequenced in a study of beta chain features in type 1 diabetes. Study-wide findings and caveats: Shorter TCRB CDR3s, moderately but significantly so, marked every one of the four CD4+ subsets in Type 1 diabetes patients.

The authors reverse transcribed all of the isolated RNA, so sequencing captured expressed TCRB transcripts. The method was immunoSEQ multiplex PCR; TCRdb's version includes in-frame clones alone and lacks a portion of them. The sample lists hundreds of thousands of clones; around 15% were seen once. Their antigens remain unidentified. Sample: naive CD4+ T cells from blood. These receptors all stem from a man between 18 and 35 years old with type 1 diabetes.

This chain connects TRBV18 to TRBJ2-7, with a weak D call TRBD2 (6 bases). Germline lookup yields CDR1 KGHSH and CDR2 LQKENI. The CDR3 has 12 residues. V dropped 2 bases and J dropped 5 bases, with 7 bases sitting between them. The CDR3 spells CASSPAGNEQYF. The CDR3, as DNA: TGTGCCAGCTCACCAGCGGGAAACGAGCAGTACTTC.

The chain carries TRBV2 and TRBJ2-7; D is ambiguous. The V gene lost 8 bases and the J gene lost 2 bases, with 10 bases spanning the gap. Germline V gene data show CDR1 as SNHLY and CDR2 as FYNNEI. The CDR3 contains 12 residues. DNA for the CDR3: TGTGCCAGCCAGCCCGGTACCTACGAGCAGTACTTC. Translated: CASQPGTYEQYF.

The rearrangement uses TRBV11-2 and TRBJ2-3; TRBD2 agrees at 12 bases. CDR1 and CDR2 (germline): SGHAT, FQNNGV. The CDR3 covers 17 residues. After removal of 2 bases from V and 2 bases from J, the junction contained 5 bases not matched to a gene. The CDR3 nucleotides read TGTGCCAGCAGCTTACTCCGACTAGCGGGGGCCACAGATACGCAGTATTTT. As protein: CASSLLRLAGATDTQYF. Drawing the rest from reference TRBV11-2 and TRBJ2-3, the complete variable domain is EAGVAQSPRYKIIEKRQSVAFWCNPISGHATLYWYQQILGQGPKLLIQFQNNGVVDDSQLPKDRFSAERLKGVDSTLKIQPAKLEDSAVYLCASSLLRLAGATDTQYFGPGTRLTVL.

The chain's CDR3 is CAISELDRGGTEAFF. The DNA of the CDR3 is TGTGCCATCAGTGAGCTTGACCGTGGGGGCACTGAAGCTTTCTTT. The rearrangement links TRBV10-3 to TRBJ1-1; possibly TRBD1 for D (5 bases). Germline V CDR1 and CDR2: ENHRY, SYGVKD. V gave up 2 bases and J gave up 4 bases, with 14 bases separating them. The CDR3 runs to 15 residues.